This TCR beta chain was recovered during a study of shared clonotypes between healthy human individuals (dated by TCRdb to 2019 to 2021). Regarding the study in general: The cohort comprised a couple of women and three men aged 18 to 49 years. For each donor, three plates each were used for CD4 naive and CD4 memory, two plates were used for CD8 naive, and one plate was used for CD8 memory. The study deeply sequenced blood TCR repertoires of five healthy adults to estimate repertoire size and the extent of clonotype sharing between individuals. Libraries were prepared and TCR repertoires were sequenced by different laboratories using diverse techniques, in order to increase sequencing depth and limit assay-specific biases. Between about 0.8 and 8.9 billion PBMCs per donor were obtained by leukapheresis. Study-wide conclusions, independent of this receptor: Naive subsets generally had larger estimated clonotype richness than memory subsets did. Sampling was limited to blood, and TCR repertoires in tissue likely differ from TCR repertoires in blood. Incomplete sequencing was indicated by rarefaction of sorted-subset datasets, despite the large sequencing depth. Pairwise subsampling indicated that sequencing depth was expected to affect the degree of clonotype sharing among donors. About 4.5% of naive CD4, 3.5% of naive CD8, about 2.4% of memory CD4, and 0.4% of memory CD8 clonotypes were shared across several donors. Compared with non-shared clonotypes, clonotypes shared by all four sorted-subset donors had higher generation probabilities. The small number of donors limited the genetic and exposure-history diversity represented.

The donors were healthy, HIV-negative adults who had no recently reported acute infections or vaccinations. Every donor was a Caucasian adult residing in Nashville, Tennessee, USA. Magnetic negative selection was used to enrich CD4+ T cells, after which naive cells were positively selected on CD45RA and the negative fraction became the memory subset. After blood collection by leukapheresis, PBMCs were isolated using Ficoll-Histopaque density gradient centrifugation and then cryopreserved in the vapor phase of liquid nitrogen. Analytical flow cytometry was used to check the purity and quantity of each magnetically sorted T cell population. Each sorted fraction had its genomic DNA isolated and then quantified by UV absorbance on a Nanodrop 2000c. Taken from the germline V gene, the CDR1 and CDR2 loops are MDHEN and SYDVKM. Counted from cysteine to phenylalanine, this CDR3 has 17 amino acids. Only CDR3 DNA remains: 51 bases, in frame from the first base. V trim: 2 bases; J trim: 7 bases; unmatched bases: 9.

This clone appeared once. Its antigen target is currently unknown. Base qualities are not provided; no much larger clone lies one nucleotide away. Using the deep immunoSEQ assay, TCR CDR3 regions were amplified from genomic DNA by multiplex PCR. For each cell subset, the extracted genomic DNA was distributed evenly across all wells of several immunoSEQ 96-well plates, and each plate served as one replicate. For sorted subsets, roughly 200 ng of genomic DNA, equivalent to roughly 33,000 T cell genomes, went into each replicate PCR. Purified libraries were measured with a Qubit 3.0 fluorometer, size-checked on a Bioanalyzer 2100, and measured again with the KAPA Library Quantification kit. A separate single-read 150-cycle Illumina NextSeq 550 flow cell was used to sequence each immunoSEQ 96-well plate. The original pipeline was this. Because only junctional sequences without quality scores were contained in the immunoSEQ output, filtering matching that applied to full-length reads could not be performed. Sequences were annotated with PyIR, a Python wrapper for IgBLAST v1.9, and V/J genes and CDR3 were assigned using IMGT germline references. Reads were removed for weak V/J assignments (E-value above 1e-6), missing CDR3, stop codons, out-of-frame junctions, or ambiguous translated residues. V3J clonotypes were defined by identical inferred V gene, J gene, and CDR3 amino acid sequence. To compute the percentage overlap between repertoires, the number of shared unique clonotypes was divided by the size of the smaller repertoire. Three approaches were used to assess repertoire richness: RTK rarefaction, the Chao1 estimator, and Recon v2.1 estimates of unobserved clonotypes. OLGA was used to compute generation probabilities for all TCRbeta clonotypes that the gDNA method yielded from a handful of donors. As stored in TCRdb, this immuneACCESS dataset retains in-frame rearrangements with V and J assigned. A fraction of the clones does not appear; measured against another copy, unresolved V genes explain less than half of the discrepancy, and the remainder lacks a known reason. V, J and clone size derive from that table, while D and trimming were established from the DNA sequence. This sample lists some 1 million clones; about 77% were detected once. Clones ranked in the top ten supply approximately 1.5% of the sample.

This receptor was identified in a man aged 18 to 29 in good health. Material: memory CD4+ T cells sorted from blood. The label giving this sample's cell subset or site can be read as: CD45RA-negative fraction. This receptor chain uses TRBV28 and TRBJ1-5; 12 middle bases align to TRBD1. The CDR3 sequence is CASSLPGTGGKGQPQHF. The DNA sequence reads TGTGCCAGCAGTTTACCCGGGACAGGGGGCAAAGGACAGCCCCAGCATTTT.